This is a list of T cell receptor beta chains from one sample in a study of shared clonotypes between healthy human individuals. The method was immunoSEQ multiplex PCR; TCRdb's version includes in-frame clones alone and lacks a portion of them. The table records roughly 1.5 million clones, nearly 99% of them present only once. Material: naive CD4+ T cells sorted from blood. These receptor sequences come from a man aged 30 to 45 in good health. Each CDR3 is given with its conserved first and last residue. A D gene is named only where the DNA matches it firmly. Some rows have no size entry. The others give once, few or many, or a class for an expanded clone.

j_call v_call clone_size d_call cdr3_nt cdr3_aa
TRBJ2-2 TRBV6-5 - - TGTGCCAGCAGTTACTTCGGAAGGCCGAACACCGGGGAGCTGTTTTTT CASSYFGRPNTGELFF
TRBJ2-1 TRBV7-6 - - TGTGCCAGCAGCTTAGTTGCGGGAAGTATTTACAATGAGCAGTTCTTC CASSLVAGSIYNEQFF
TRBJ1-2 TRBV28 - - TGTGCCAGCAGTCCGACGGGCCGGGGAGCAGGAGGCTACACCTTC CASSPTGRGAGGYTF
TRBJ2-5 TRBV7-2 once - TGTGCCAGCAGCTTATGGATCACAGAGACCCAGTACTTC CASSLWITETQYF
TRBJ1-4 TRBV28 - - TGTGCCAGCAGTTTTATAGTCGCAACTAATGAAAAACTGTTTTTT CASSFIVATNEKLFF
TRBJ1-2 TRBV7-9 - TRBD1 TGTGCCACGAGGGGGGACAGTCGGACCTACACCTTC CATRGDSRTYTF
TRBJ2-2 TRBV14 - TRBD2 TGTGCCAGCAGCCCCGGACTAGCGGGACCCACCGGGGAGCTGTTTTTT CASSPGLAGPTGELFF
TRBJ2-2 TRBV9 - TRBD2 TGTGCCAGCAGCGCTAGCGGGGCAATAAGCGTCGGGGAGCTGTTTTTT CASSASGAISVGELFF
TRBJ2-7 TRBV5-4 - - TGTGCCAGCAGCCCCCCAGGGGCCGGGGTGAACGAGCAGTACTTC CASSPPGAGVNEQYF
TRBJ2-2 TRBV5-4 - - TGTGCCAGCAGTCCCTTGGGCCAGGGGTCCGGGGAGCTGTTTTTT CASSPLGQGSGELFF
TRBJ1-1 TRBV18 - TRBD1 TGTGCCAGCTCACCACTACCAGGGGGCGGAACTGAAGCTTTCTTT CASSPLPGGGTEAFF
TRBJ2-3 TRBV2 once - TGTGCCAGCCGAGGGACGGAAATCACAGATACGCAGTATTTT CASRGTEITDTQYF
TRBJ2-5 TRBV29-1 - - TGCAGCGTTGTAGGACAGCTAGAGACCCAGTACTTC CSVVGQLETQYF
TRBJ1-3 TRBV11-2 - - TGTGCCAGCAGACAGATCCGGGGTCAAGGAAACACCATATATTTT CASRQIRGQGNTIYF
TRBJ1-1 TRBV15 once - TGTGCCACCAGCTTACTCTCGTATGGAGACAGGCGAGCCAACACTGAAGCTTTCTTT CATSLLSYGDRRANTEAFF
TRBJ1-1 TRBV23-1 - TRBD1 TGCGCCAGCAGTCAAATCTTAGGACAGGGGCAGGGGGCCATGAACACTGAAGCTTTCTTT CASSQILGQGQGAMNTEAFF
TRBJ2-1 TRBV5-1 - TRBD2 TGCGCCAGCAGCTTGGAGCGGGAGCGCCCCTACAATGAGCAGTTCTTC CASSLERERPYNEQFF
TRBJ2-1 TRBV9 once TRBD2 TGTGCCAGCAGCCTGAGAGCGGGAGACGCCAACAATGAGCAGTTCTTC CASSLRAGDANNEQFF
TRBJ2-7 TRBV5-4 - TRBD2 TGTGCCAGCAGCTTGACGGGGGGACCCTACGAGCAGTACTTC CASSLTGGPYEQYF
TRBJ1-1 TRBV5-1 - - TGCGCCAGCAGCGTCATAGCCCCTGGGGCAGGCCCCATGAACACTGAAGCTTTCTTT CASSVIAPGAGPMNTEAFF
TRBJ2-2 TRBV28 - - TGTGCCAGCAGTTTCACGATCGACGGGGCGAGGACCGGGGAGCTGTTTTTT CASSFTIDGARTGELFF
TRBJ1-1 TRBV7-9 - TRBD1 TGTGCCAGCAGCTTACAGGGGGCGAGAACTGAAGCTTTCTTT CASSLQGARTEAFF
TRBJ1-2 TRBV28 - TRBD1 TGTGCCAGCAGTATCGGGACAGGTTATGGCTACACCTTC CASSIGTGYGYTF
TRBJ2-7 TRBV18 - TRBD1 TGTGCCAGCTCAGATCGACAGGGGGCTTACGAGCAGTACTTC CASSDRQGAYEQYF
TRBJ2-7 TRBV15 - - TGTGCCACCAGCATCGCCAGGGCGGCTCCATACGAGCAGTACTTC CATSIARAAPYEQYF
TRBJ1-5 TRBV19 - - TGTGCCAGTAGTTTGGCAGTCCGACAGCCCCAGCATTTT CASSLAVRQPQHF
TRBJ2-3 TRBV11-2 - TRBD1 TGTGCCAGCAGCTTAGGACAGGGAGATCCTGCTACGCAGTATTTT CASSLGQGDPATQYF
TRBJ2-1 TRBV10-1 - - TGCGCCAGCAGTGTTCGGGGTCGAGGGGCGCGCAATGAGCAGTTCTTC CASSVRGRGARNEQFF
TRBJ2-3 TRBV10-3 - TRBD2 TGTGCCATCGCGGCTAGCGGGAGGGAGGGAGGGCTCACAGATACGCAGTATTTT CAIAASGREGGLTDTQYF
TRBJ2-7 TRBV15 - - TGTGCCACCAGCGCCAGGGGCGAGCAGTACTTC CATSARGEQYF
TRBJ2-7 TRBV7-8 - - TGTGCCAGCAGCTTAAGGTGGGAGACCACCTACGAGCAGTACTTC CASSLRWETTYEQYF
TRBJ2-7 TRBV5-6 - TRBD1 TGTGCCAGCAGCTCGGCCGGGACAGGGCGTTACGAGCAGTACTTC CASSSAGTGRYEQYF
TRBJ2-7 TRBV6-1 - - TGTGCCAGCAATCATCCCGGACCCTCCTACGAGCAGTACTTC CASNHPGPSYEQYF
TRBJ2-1 TRBV5-1 - - TGCGCCAGCAGCTTGGATGCTAACTCCTACAATGAGCAGTTCTTC CASSLDANSYNEQFF
TRBJ2-3 TRBV11-2 - - TGTGCCAGCAGCTTCCGGCAGGGTGGAGATACGCAGTATTTT CASSFRQGGDTQYF
TRBJ1-2 TRBV19 - - TGTGCCAGCACAGACAGGCTGAGCTACACCTTC CASTDRLSYTF
TRBJ2-5 TRBV30 - TRBD2 TGTGCCTGGAGTGTAAAAGCGGGGGAGACCCAGTACTTC CAWSVKAGETQYF
TRBJ2-1 TRBV27 - - TGTGCCAGCAGGCGACAGAACAATGAGCAGTTCTTC CASRRQNNEQFF
TRBJ2-1 TRBV7-6 - TRBD1 TGTGCCAGCAGCTTAGAGGGGGCAGTTGCGCTAGCCCACAATGAGCAGTTCTTC CASSLEGAVALAHNEQFF
TRBJ2-6 TRBV19 - - TGTGCCAGTAGTATAGATCAGGGACACCTCTCTGGGGCCAACGTCCTGACTTTC CASSIDQGHLSGANVLTF
TRBJ2-6 TRBV5-1 - - TGCGCCAGCAGCTTGTGGGACTCGTCCTCTGGGGCCAACGTCCTGACTTTC CASSLWDSSSGANVLTF
TRBJ2-7 TRBV29-1 - - TGCAGCGTTGACAGGGACGGGAACGAGCAGTACTTC CSVDRDGNEQYF
TRBJ2-3 TRBV7-8 - TRBD2 TGTGCCAGCAGCTTAGGGCTAGCGGACACAGATACGCAGTATTTT CASSLGLADTDTQYF
TRBJ2-3 TRBV7-2 - - TGTGCCAGCAGCTGGCCGGGAGCTGATCCGTTTACAGATACGCAGTATTTT CASSWPGADPFTDTQYF
TRBJ2-1 TRBV2 - - TGTGCCAGCAGTGAATCTTATAGAGGCGAGCAGTTCTTC CASSESYRGEQFF
TRBJ2-1 TRBV7-2 - TRBD2 TGTGCCAGCAGCTTGGTGGTGGCGGGAGGCAATGAGCAGTTCTTC CASSLVVAGGNEQFF
TRBJ1-1 TRBV18 - - TGTGCCAGCTCACCAAAGACGGCGGTGAACACTGAAGCTTTCTTT CASSPKTAVNTEAFF